This T cell receptor (beta chain) was found in a study of cytomegalovirus exposure and HLA in healthy donors. Healthy donors of bone marrow made up the group. The germline V gene encodes CDR1 SGHTA and CDR2 FQGNSA. V gave up 7 bases and J gave up 9 bases, with 19 bases separating them. The CDR3 loop spans 14 amino acids. This PCR relied on a set of 60 Vbeta primers and 13 Jbeta primers. Original handling: Roughly 81 million unique TCR beta chains, roughly 12 million shared, were counted in a later analysis. Sequenced by immunoSEQ multiplex PCR; TCRdb stores in-frame clones only, minus some. The DNA gave D and trimming, while V, J and clone size come from that table. The sample holds about 52,000 clones, around three fifths seen once. Study-wide findings and caveats: TCR beta chains numbering some 160 were designated cytomegalovirus-associated.

In the case of this clone: Its specificity is unknown.

Material: PBMCs. This chain uses TRBV7-2 with TRBJ1-3, with D perhaps TRBD1 (6 bases). The clonotype was recovered from a human donor in good health. Here the CDR3 DNA reads TGTGCCAGCACCCACCGGGACACCACTACCACCATATATTTT. Its protein is CASTHRDTTTTIYF.